Listed here are 8 T cell receptor beta chains from one sample, sequenced in a study of identical twins. MiXCR, applied by TCRdb to the 5' RACE reads, yields one record per CDR3 protein. Counted here are roughly 350,000 distinct CDR3 sequences, approximately 10% occurring once; the ten biggest clones make up approximately 8.9%. Sequenced material: naive T cells sorted from blood. Receptors originate from a woman in her forties or fifties in good health.

A few counts support this clonotype. This rearrangement joins TRBV11-2 to TRBJ2-1, with 12 bases lining up with TRBD2. J gave up 8 bases and V 9 bases, and 5 bases lay outside the gene matches. The CDR3 loop spans 13 amino acids. Germline lookup yields CDR1 SGHAT and CDR2 FQNNGV. CDR3 sequence reads: CASSTSGRDEQFF. In DNA form, the CDR3 reads TGTGCCAGTTCGACTAGCGGGAGAGATGAGCAGTTCTTC. Full variable domain (rest looked up from reference TRBV11-2 and TRBJ2-1): EAGVAQSPRYKIIEKRQSVAFWCNPISGHATLYWYQQILGQGPKLLIQFQNNGVVDDSQLPKDRFSAERLKGVDSTLKIQPAKLEDSAVYLCASSTSGRDEQFFGPGTRLTVL.

The chain carries TRBV3-1 and TRBJ2-1; the D gene is possibly TRBD2 (5 bases). Germline CDR1 and CDR2: LGHDT and YNNKEL (reference sequence). V was trimmed by 1 base and J by 8 bases, leaving 15 bases between them. The CDR3 sequence is 15 residues long. The chain's CDR3 is CASSQARVASHEQFF. The CDR3 bases are TGTGCCAGCAGCCAAGCTAGGGTAGCGAGCCATGAGCAGTTCTTC.

This clonotype was seen many times. This chain joins TRBV5-1 and TRBJ1-1; 7 bases are shared with TRBD1. The CDR3 length is 15 residues. CDR1 is SGHRS and CDR2 is YFSETQ in the germline V gene. Trimming removed 0 bases from V and 4 bases from J; junction bases left unmatched: 6. CDR3 nucleotides: TGCGCCAGCAGCTTGGCCGACAGGGAGTCCACTGAAGCTTTCTTT. Its protein product is CASSLADRESTEAFF.

CDR3 nucleotide sequence: TGCGCCAGCAGCCCTAGCTATCGCGGCTACACCTTC. This gives the protein CASSPSYRGYTF. J is TRBJ1-2 and V is TRBV5-1; D unclear. The germline V and J ends were trimmed by 4 bases and 8 bases, with 12 bases remaining between them. From germline, CDR1 is SGHRS and CDR2 YFSETQ. This CDR3 spans 12 amino acids. Filled out from reference TRBV5-1 and TRBJ1-2, the complete variable domain reads KAGVTQTPRYLIKTRGQQVTLSCSPISGHRSVSWYQQTPGQGLQFLFEYFSETQRNKGNFPGRFSGRQFSNSRSEMNVSTLELGDSALYLCASSPSYRGYTFGSGTRLTVV.

This clonotype was recorded many times. The DNA of the CDR3 is TGTGCCAGCAGGTTCCGGGCCGAGCAGTACGTC. It encodes CASRFRAEQYV. The rearrangement links TRBV12-3 or TRBV12-4 to TRBJ2-7; D unresolved. Deletions cut 6 bases from V and 6 bases from J, with 9 bases between. The CDR3 has 11 residues.

In this sample, this clonotype turned up a few times. J is TRBJ1-5 and V is TRBV12-3 or TRBV12-4; maybe TRBD1 (6 bases). CDR3 length: 18 residues. V was clipped by 5 bases and J by 2 bases, with 22 bases between them. DNA of the CDR3: TGTGCCAGCAGTCCTCTGACCTGGGGGGGCGCGGGCAATCAGCCCCAGCATTTT. Amino acids: CASSPLTWGGAGNQPQHF.

This chain uses TRBV7-9 with TRBJ2-3; 9 nucleotides match TRBD2. After removal of 11 bases from V and 6 bases from J, the junction contained 30 bases not matched to a gene. CDR3 length: 20 residues. From germline, CDR1 is SEHNR and CDR2 FQNEAQ (reference sequence). This chain's CDR3 is CACNSGSPARDLRHLDTQYF. DNA for the CDR3: TGTGCCTGCAATAGCGGGAGTCCCGCGAGAGACCTTCGGCATTTGGATACGCAGTATTTT.

This clonotype was detected many times. The rearrangement joins TRBV3-1 to TRBJ1-6; D not certain. The germline V gene has CDR1 LGHDT and CDR2 YNNKEL (reference sequence). The CDR3 contains 12 residues. V shed 0 bases and J shed 9 bases, with 3 bases lying between them. The CDR3 DNA follows: TGTGCCAGCAGCCAAGAGGTTTCACCCCTCCACTTT. Protein: CASSQEVSPLHF.